These 9 T cell receptor beta chains originate from one sample sequenced in a study of OX40 agonist ivuxolimab in advanced cancers. Receptors were amplified or captured by the immunoSEQ multiplex PCR assay. TCRdb holds this immuneACCESS table with in-frame rearrangements only. Some clones are missing; in checked studies, unresolved V genes explain under half, and the rest has no known cause. The sample table contains tens of thousands of clones; only one count was recorded for around 77% of them. The leading ten clones occupy approximately 2.6% of the sample. This material consisted of CD4+ or CD8+ T cells sorted from blood, taken in a trial of the OX40 agonist ivuxolimab. The source of these receptors is an adult with an advanced solid tumor such as melanoma, head and neck, liver or kidney cancer.

The gene calls are TRBV27 and TRBJ1-5, with TRBD1 as a possible D gene (6 bases). The CDR3 length is 15 residues. V was pared by 8 bases and J by 6 bases, with 20 bases between. The germline CDR1 and CDR2 sequences are MNHEY and SMNVEV (reference sequence). CDR3 in amino acids: CASSLRRGVGQPQHF. In DNA form, the CDR3 reads TGTGCCAGCTCCCTGAGGAGGGGGGTCGGTCAGCCCCAGCATTTT.

The genes are TRBV7-9 and TRBJ2-2; perhaps TRBD2 as D (6 bases). There are 17 residues in the CDR3. Trimming took 6 bases from V and 0 from J, leaving 17 bases between them. Germline V gives CDR1 SEHNR, CDR2 FQNEAQ (reference sequence). Here the CDR3 DNA reads TGTGCCAGCAGAGGACCCTTCCGGACTACGAACACCGGGGAGCTGTTTTTT. Amino acids: CASRGPFRTTNTGELFF. The full variable domain, rest sourced from reference TRBV7-9 and TRBJ2-2, is DTGVSQNPRHKITKRGQNVTFRCDPISEHNRLYWYRQTLGQGPEFLTYFQNEAQLEKSRLLSDRFSAERPKGSFSTLEIQRTEQGDSAMYLCASRGPFRTTNTGELFFGEGSRLTVL.

The chain uses TRBV7-2 and TRBJ2-7; TRBD2 is a possible D gene (7 bases). The CDR3 consists of 15 residues. V was cut by 4 bases and J by 7 bases, with 20 bases left in between. Germline values: CDR1 SGHTA, CDR2 FQGNSA. CDR3 sequence reads: CASSSLSGKRGEQYF. The CDR3 DNA reads TGTGCCAGCAGCTCCCTCAGCGGGAAGAGGGGGGAGCAGTACTTC.

This clone was counted ten times or more. The chain combines TRBV5-4 with TRBJ1-4; 9 bases agree with TRBD1. This CDR3 has 15 residues. Germline loops: CDR1 SGHNT, CDR2 YYREEE (reference sequence). The V and J ends lost 2 bases and 8 bases, in that order; junction bases with no gene match: 7. CDR3 protein: CASSFPGQGPEKLFF. In DNA, the CDR3 is TGTGCCAGCAGCTTTCCCGGACAGGGGCCGGAAAAACTGTTTTTT.

The rearrangement links TRBV11-3 to TRBJ2-1; D is perhaps TRBD1 or TRBD2 (6 bases each). Germline assignment: CDR1 SGHNT and CDR2 YENEEA. V was clipped by 5 bases and J by 11 bases, with 16 bases between them. The CDR3 consists of 13 residues. The CDR3 DNA follows: TGTGCCAGCAGCGGGGGGCCTACAATGAAGCAGTTCTTC. This gives the protein CASSGGPTMKQFF.

This chain joins TRBV10-2 and TRBJ1-2; 12 nucleotides match TRBD1. With 7 bases clipped from V and 7 bases from J, the junction kept 7 bases outside the gene matches. The CDR3 length is 14 residues. Germline lookup yields CDR1 WSHSY and CDR2 SAAADI. Written as DNA, the CDR3 is TGCGCCAGCACCCGTAGGGACAGGGGGCGTGGCTACACCTTC. This translates into CASTRRDRGRGYTF.

This clone has only one observation. The rearrangement joins TRBV7-3 to TRBJ2-5; the D gene could be TRBD1 or TRBD2 (6 bases each). V was shortened by 5 bases and J by 1 base, with 14 bases between the two germline ends. The germline V gene encodes CDR1 SGHTA and CDR2 FQGTGA. There are 15 residues in the CDR3. The CDR3 DNA is TGTGCCAGCAGCCCAGCCGGGGGCCCCCAAGAGACCCAGTACTTC. Translated, it gives CASSPAGGPQETQYF.

The V call is TRBV9, the J call TRBJ2-1; 7 bases line up with TRBD1. V lost 3 bases, J lost 9 bases, and 15 bases stayed unmatched. Germline assignment: CDR1 SGDLS and CDR2 YYNGEE. The CDR3 is 16 amino acids. In DNA form, the CDR3 reads TGTGCCAGCAGCGCCGTACAGGGGTTGGCGATTCTTGAGCAGTTCTTC. Residues: CASSAVQGLAILEQFF.

The chain's CDR3 is CASETSGRDEQFF. The CDR3 bases are TGTGCCAGCGAAACTAGCGGGAGAGATGAGCAGTTCTTC. The chain has TRBV6-6 and TRBJ2-1, with TRBD2 identical over 11 bases. With 8 bases clipped from V and 8 bases from J, the junction kept 5 bases outside the gene matches. Germline V gene lookup returns CDR1 MNHNY and CDR2 SVGAGI (reference sequence). The CDR3 is 13 residues long.